The source of this T cell receptor beta chain is a study of regulatory T cells in long-lasting Graves disease. The CDR3 covers 13 residues. Per the germline V gene, CDR1 is SGHRS and CDR2 is YFSETQ. Trimming shortened V by 0 bases and J by 6 bases, and 6 bases separated the two germline ends. Through Arm-PCR of CDR3 regions and iRepertoire HTBI primers, TCR beta libraries were built. TCRdb fed the multiplex PCR reads into MiXCR, producing one record per CDR3 protein. The repertoire includes hundreds of thousands of distinct CDR3 sequences, roughly 15% of them detected once, and more than 10% sits in the top ten. The time point denotes: newly diagnosed GD, antithyroid drugs for less than 3 months. TCR sequences were obtained from RNA taken from PBMCs. The same sample was also studied in work on T cells in Graves' hyperthyroidism and ophthalmopathy.

This clonotype was sampled from a man younger than 35 with Graves disease. Sample: peripheral blood mononuclear cells (PBMCs), taken at new diagnosis, from a patient treated with antithyroid drugs. J is TRBJ2-2 and V is TRBV5-1; D remains ambiguous. The CDR3 nucleotides read TGCGCCAGCAGCTTGGTGCCCGCCGGGGAGCTGTTTTTT. This codes for CASSLVPAGELFF.